The 4 T cell receptor beta chains presented below share a single source sample, sequenced in a study of CD8+CD57+ T cells in acquired aplastic anemia. According to the study, genomic DNA was the template for TCR beta VDJ and CDR3 profiling. TCRdb reprocessed the reads via MiXCR and lists one record per CDR3 protein. This table holds about 130,000 distinct CDR3 sequences, more than 40% found once. The sample consisted of sorted CD4+, CD8+, or CD8+CD57+ T cells (not recorded which) from PBMCs. These receptors were collected from a human donor in good health, serving as a control.

CDR3 in amino acids: CSLDPTALGTDTQYF. The CDR3 nucleotides are TGCAGCCTCGACCCGACGGCTCTGGGCACAGATACGCAGTATTTT. The chain links TRBV29-1 to TRBJ2-3; no clear D. Germline V gene sequence: CDR1 SQVTM, CDR2 ANQGSEA. The CDR3 is made up of 15 amino acids. The ends were cut back, 8 bases at V and 1 base at J, with 19 bases in the middle.

This clonotype was detected only a few times. This chain connects TRBV2 to TRBJ2-5, with D perhaps matching TRBD1 (5 bases). This CDR3 comprises 12 residues. In germline, CDR1 is SNHLY, CDR2 FYNNEI. Trimming stripped 6 bases from V and 4 bases from J, with 9 bases between. The CDR3 sequence: CASRAQGETQYF. The CDR3 bases are TGTGCCAGCAGGGCGCAGGGAGAGACCCAGTACTTC.

This clonotype was counted ten times or more. The chain links TRBV12-3 or TRBV12-4 to TRBJ2-2; D is unclear. This CDR3 has 17 residues. Trimming cost V 1 base and J 5 bases, with 17 bases left between them. CDR3 sequence (DNA): TGTGCCAGCAGTTTAGAGGCTTTCCCGGCGTTGACCGGGGAGCTGTTTTTT. It encodes CASSLEAFPALTGELFF.

The chain uses TRBV20-1 and TRBJ1-2; TRBD1 matches at 7 bases. CDR3 length: 12 residues. The J segment lost 8 bases and the V segment lost 6 bases, leaving 9 bases of the junction unmatched. Germline CDR1 reads DFQATT; CDR2 reads SNEGSKA (reference sequence). The chain's CDR3 is CSALYRGGGYTF. The CDR3 DNA is TGCAGTGCCTTATACAGGGGTGGCGGCTACACCTTC.